These T cell receptor beta chains were read from a single sample in a study of blood T cell repertoires in COVID-19. Sequenced by immunoSEQ multiplex PCR; TCRdb stores in-frame clones only, minus some. The table has roughly 100,000 clones, around four fifths seen once. Sequencing used peripheral blood. The receptors originated from a human donor in a cohort sampled during active COVID-19. CDR3s leave out the opening cysteine and the closing phenylalanine or tryptophan.

cdr3_length j_call v_call cdr3_aa
13 TRBJ2-7 TRBV5-1 ASSPGGWGGREQY
12 TRBJ1-2 TRBV2 ASSEVLRGGGYT
14 TRBJ1-1 TRBV24-1 ATSASPTGGNTEAF
12 TRBJ2-3 TRBV19 ASSMLQGGDTQY
18 TRBJ2-3 TRBV18 ASSPRPLRRGLAATDTQY
14 TRBJ1-6 TRBV14 ASSLGGGGLNSPLH
13 TRBJ2-7 TRBV5-1 ASSVSPGGDHEQY
13 TRBJ1-1 TRBV7-8 ASSLIRWGNTEAF
12 TRBJ1-5 TRBV10-3 ATRGGAERQPQH
11 TRBJ1-1 TRBV7-2 ASSDRGNTEAF
10 TRBJ1-5 TRBV28 ASTLGVQPQH
15 TRBJ2-1 TRBV5-4 ASSLRSGTGGLNEQF
12 TRBJ1-4 TRBV5-5 ASSFRQGEEKLF
14 TRBJ2-2 TRBV7-7 ASSLEAGTNTGELF
12 TRBJ2-1 TRBV7-3 ASSFDRGGNEQF
13 TRBJ2-7 TRBV6-2/TRBV6-3 ASSYLPPDGSEQY
12 TRBJ2-3 TRBV18 ASSPLEGADTQY
14 TRBJ2-3 TRBV28 ASSPIAGGFGDTQY